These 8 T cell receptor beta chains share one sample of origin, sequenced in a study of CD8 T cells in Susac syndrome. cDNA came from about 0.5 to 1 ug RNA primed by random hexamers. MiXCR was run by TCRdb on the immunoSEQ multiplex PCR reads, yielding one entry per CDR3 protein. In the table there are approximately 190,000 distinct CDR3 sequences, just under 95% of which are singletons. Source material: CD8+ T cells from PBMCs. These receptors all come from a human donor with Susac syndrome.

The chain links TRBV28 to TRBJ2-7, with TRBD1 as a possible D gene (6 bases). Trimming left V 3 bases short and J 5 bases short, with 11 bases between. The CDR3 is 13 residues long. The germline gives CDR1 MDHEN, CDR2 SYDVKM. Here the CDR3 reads CASSFSSGDEQYF. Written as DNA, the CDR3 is TGTGCCAGCAGTTTTAGTTCAGGGGACGAGCAGTACTTC.

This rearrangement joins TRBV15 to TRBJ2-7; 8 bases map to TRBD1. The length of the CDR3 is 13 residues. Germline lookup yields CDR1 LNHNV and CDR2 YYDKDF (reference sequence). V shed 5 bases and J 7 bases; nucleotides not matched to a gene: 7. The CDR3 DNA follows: TGTGCCACCAGCGGTCGAACAGGGGGGGAGCAGTACTTC. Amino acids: CATSGRTGGEQYF.

CDR3 in DNA: TGTGCCAGTTCGGAGGGTCGGTTCTCTGGGGCCAACGTCCTGACTTTC. This encodes CASSEGRFSGANVLTF. This chain joins TRBV12-3 or TRBV12-4 and TRBJ2-6; tentatively, D is TRBD2 (6 bases). CDR3 length: 16 residues. Trimming cost V 9 bases and J 0 bases, with 15 bases left between them.

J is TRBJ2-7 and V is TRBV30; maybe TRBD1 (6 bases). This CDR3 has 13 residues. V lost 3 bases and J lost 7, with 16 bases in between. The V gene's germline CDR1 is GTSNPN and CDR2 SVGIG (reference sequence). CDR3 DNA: TGTGCCTGGAGAAGAACAGGGTCTTGGGAGCAGTACTTC. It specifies CAWRRTGSWEQYF.

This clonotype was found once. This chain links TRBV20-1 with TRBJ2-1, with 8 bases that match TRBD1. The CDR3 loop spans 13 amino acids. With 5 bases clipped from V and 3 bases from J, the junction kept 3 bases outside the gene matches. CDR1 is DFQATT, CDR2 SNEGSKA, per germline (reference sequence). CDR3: CSALDRVYNEQFF. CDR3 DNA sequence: TGCAGTGCTCTGGACAGGGTCTACAATGAGCAGTTCTTC.

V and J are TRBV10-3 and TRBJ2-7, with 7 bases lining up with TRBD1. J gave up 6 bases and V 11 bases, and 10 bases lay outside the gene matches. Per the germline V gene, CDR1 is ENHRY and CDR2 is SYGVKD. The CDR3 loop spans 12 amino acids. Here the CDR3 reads CAAMGQSLEQYF. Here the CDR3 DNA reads TGTGCCGCCATGGGACAGTCCCTCGAGCAGTACTTC.

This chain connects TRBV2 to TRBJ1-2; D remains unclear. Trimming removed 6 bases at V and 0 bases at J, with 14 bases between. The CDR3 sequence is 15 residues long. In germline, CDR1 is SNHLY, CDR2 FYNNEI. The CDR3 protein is CASRLSTLANYGYTF. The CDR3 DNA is TGTGCCAGCAGGCTCAGTACGTTAGCTAACTATGGCTACACCTTC.

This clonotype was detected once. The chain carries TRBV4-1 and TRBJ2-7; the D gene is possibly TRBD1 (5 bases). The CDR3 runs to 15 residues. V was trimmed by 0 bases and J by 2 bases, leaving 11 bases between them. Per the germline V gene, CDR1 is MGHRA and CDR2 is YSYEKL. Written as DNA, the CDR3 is TGCGCCAGCAGCCAAGATCCCCAGGGCACCTACGAGCAGTACTTC. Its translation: CASSQDPQGTYEQYF.